The sequence of this T cell receptor beta chain was determined in a study of regulatory T cells in long-lasting Graves disease (dated by TCRdb to about 2021). Broadly, across the study: Persistent Graves' disease was defined as antithyroid drug treatment for over 5 years with persistently positive TSH receptor autoantibodies. Patients with persistent Graves' disease were compared with patients with newly diagnosed Graves' disease using TCR sequencing and RNA sequencing of peripheral blood. The study took place in China and was registered as a clinical trial. TCR sequencing covered some 13 persistent and around 20 newly diagnosed Graves' disease patients, 33 samples in total. On average, persistent Graves' disease patients in the clinical cohort had been on antithyroid drugs for approximately ten years. General findings and caveats noted by the study authors: Lower TCR Shannon entropy and fewer highly expanded clones were observed in persistent Graves' disease patients than in newly diagnosed patients, which suggested clonal expansion. Preferential use of TRBV28, TRBJ1-2 and TRBJ2-5 was observed in persistent disease, whereas TRBV20-1 and TRBJ2-1 were favored in newly diagnosed disease. The authors noted that the small sample size was a limitation that may lower accuracy. The study examined only peripheral blood because the primary lesion, thyroid tissue, could not be accessed. Sequencing and analysis were restricted to the TCR beta chain. Persistent patients shared more public clonotypes among themselves (around 2,700) than newly diagnosed patients did (over 950).

Receptor amplification or capture employed multiplex PCR. Sequenced using an Illumina HiSeq 4000. iRepertoire HTBI primers and Arm-PCR amplification of CDR3 regions were used to construct TCR beta libraries. Before sequencing, the PCR products went through gel purification. The study's own analysis went as follows. Across samples, 60 to 75 TRBV and 14 TRBJ segments were identified and used for gene usage analysis of CDR3 amino acid clonotypes. Filtered high-quality paired reads were merged into contigs using COPE and FqMerger. BLAST was used to align contigs to IMGT TRBV, TRBD and TRBJ reference genes, and CDR3 was defined according to IMGT. Any clonotype with a frequency above 0.1% was classified as a highly expanded clone. Repertoire diversity was measured by Shannon entropy, and V-J evenness by the Gini coefficient. A clonotype found in more than one individual was treated as public. Using fastp trimming at Q25 and MiXCR clonotype assembly, TCRdb reanalyzed the public sequencing data and kept in-frame beta chains. Entries that share a CDR3 protein sequence are merged under the most common genes and DNA. The V and J calls here are based on TCRdb, not the publication. This sample comprises hundreds of thousands of distinct CDR3 sequences, less than 20% of them detected only once. Of the sample, roughly 27% falls within the top ten clones.

This clonotype was detected ten times or more. Which antigen it targets is not known. The input lacks base qualities; no much larger clone sits a single base away. The time point label of this sample denotes: persistent/refractory GD, antithyroid drugs over 5 years with positive TRAb. For both TCR sequencing and RNA sequencing, RNA was extracted from PBMCs using TRIzol. Graves' disease was diagnosed according to American Thyroid Association guidelines. Patients were recruited from an endocrinology department in Xi'an, China. From each patient, 8 to 10 milliliters of peripheral blood was collected into an EDTA anticoagulant tube. PBMCs were isolated by Ficoll Paque Plus density gradient separation without further T cell sorting. An Agilent 2100 Bioanalyzer and agarose gel were used to check RNA quality, while a NanoDrop 2000 measured RNA concentration. V ends up 3 bases short and J 0 bases short, with an unmatched junction base count of 0. Per the germline V gene, KGHDR is the CDR1 and SFDVKD is the CDR2. Counted from cysteine to phenylalanine, this CDR3 has 15 amino acids. Just the 45-base CDR3 DNA is kept, in frame starting at base 1.

This sequence uses TRBV24-1 and TRBJ2-2; 7 junctional bases match TRBD2. The input for sequencing was peripheral blood mononuclear cells (PBMCs), taken when the disease was refractory, from a patient treated with antithyroid drugs. This clonotype was obtained from a female donor with Graves disease. The DNA is as follows: TGTGCCACCAGTGATGGGGGGGCGAACACCGGGGAGCTGTTTTTT. Its translation is CATSDGGANTGELFF.